This is a list of T cell receptor beta chains from one sample in a study of radiotherapy plus CTLA-4 blockade in lung cancer. Profiled with immunoSEQ multiplex PCR; TCRdb holds only in-frame clones, not every one. Of about 90,000 clones listed, roughly four fifths are singletons. The sequencing here drew on peripheral blood, taken from a patient treated with radiotherapy plus ipilimumab. These receptors were collected from a human donor with non-small cell lung cancer that progressed on radiotherapy plus ipilimumab. Each CDR3 is given with its conserved first and last residue. A D gene is named only where the DNA matches it firmly. The size field is filled for only some rows; it gives once, few, many or a size class.

>NA|few|15|TRBJ1-3|TRBV19
CASSTDRLSGNTIYF
TGTGCCAGTAGTACTGACAGACTCTCTGGAAACACCATATATTTT
>NA|NA|15|TRBJ1-2|TRBV28
CASERATGSNYGYTF
TGTGCCAGCGAGAGGGCGACCGGATCTAACTATGGCTACACCTTC
>TRBD1|NA|14|TRBJ2-7|TRBV4-1
CASSLARDSYEQYF
TGCGCCAGCAGCCTAGCACGGGACAGCTACGAGCAGTACTTC
>NA|NA|14|TRBJ2-5|TRBV7-9
CASSLTETRETQYF
TGTGCCAGCAGCTTAACGGAGACGAGAGAGACCCAGTACTTC
>NA|NA|13|TRBJ1-1|TRBV7-8
CASSLGRETEAFF
TGTGCCAGCAGCTTAGGCAGGGAGACTGAAGCTTTCTTT
>NA|NA|16|TRBJ1-4|TRBV11-3
CASSLDGVQSGEKLFF
TGTGCCAGCAGCTTAGATGGGGTACAGTCAGGTGAAAAACTGTTTTTT
>NA|NA|15|TRBJ1-2|TRBV19
CASSTQGPRWYGYTF
TGTGCCAGTAGTACACAGGGCCCGAGGTGGTATGGCTACACCTTC
>NA|NA|11|TRBJ2-7|TRBV6-5
CASSSVAEQYF
TGTGCCAGCAGTTCAGTGGCCGAGCAGTACTTC
>TRBD1|few|14|TRBJ1-2|TRBV7-2
CASKNRQGVYGYTF
TGTGCCAGCAAAAACCGACAGGGTGTCTATGGCTACACCTTC
>TRBD1|NA|14|TRBJ1-1|TRBV11-1
CASSSTGVRTEAFF
TGTGCCAGCAGTTCGACAGGGGTCCGTACTGAAGCTTTCTTT
>NA|NA|13|TRBJ1-1|TRBV9
CASSVSVNTEAFF
TGTGCCAGCAGCGTATCAGTTAACACTGAAGCTTTCTTT
>TRBD1|NA|14|TRBJ1-1|TRBV7-2
CASSLAVRQGEAFF
TGTGCCAGCAGCTTAGCGGTCCGACAGGGGGAAGCTTTCTTT
>TRBD1|NA|14|TRBJ2-7|TRBV23-1
CASGQDGPGNEQYF
TGCGCCAGCGGACAGGACGGCCCGGGGAACGAGCAGTACTTC
>TRBD1|NA|15|TRBJ2-2|TRBV5-1
CASSTGEVGTGELFF
TGCGCCAGCAGCACAGGGGAAGTGGGCACCGGGGAGCTGTTTTTT
>NA|NA|16|TRBJ2-6|TRBV5-1
CASSRGASSGANVLTF
TGCGCCAGCAGCCGGGGCGCCTCTTCCGGGGCCAACGTCCTGACTTTC
>NA|few|16|TRBJ2-4|TRBV7-8
CASSLDSNLAKNIQYF
TGTGCCAGCAGCTTGGACTCCAATTTAGCCAAAAACATTCAGTACTTC
>TRBD1|NA|15|TRBJ2-2|TRBV5-1
CASSLRDRGRGELFF
TGCGCCAGCAGCTTGCGAGACAGGGGGCGTGGGGAGCTGTTTTTT
>NA|NA|15|TRBJ1-1|TRBV18
CASSQTLQENTEAFF
TGTGCCAGCTCACAAACGTTGCAGGAGAACACTGAAGCTTTCTTT
>NA|once|14|TRBJ1-1|TRBV30
CAWKHSLPQGTAFF
TGTGCCTGGAAGCACTCCTTACCACAGGGAACAGCTTTCTTT
>NA|NA|13|TRBJ2-1|TRBV7-8
CASTWGGAHEQFF
TGTGCCAGCACTTGGGGGGGGGCCCATGAGCAGTTCTTC
>NA|NA|14|TRBJ1-1|TRBV18
CASSPARWDTEAFF
TGTGCCAGCTCACCAGCGCGCTGGGACACTGAAGCTTTCTTT
>TRBD2|NA|18|TRBJ2-7|TRBV5-1
CASSLGLAGGLNSYEQYF
TGCGCCAGCAGCCTAGGACTAGCGGGAGGGCTTAACTCCTACGAGCAGTACTTC
>TRBD2|NA|17|TRBJ2-3|TRBV4-3
CASSQAPGLPSTDTQYF
TGCGCCAGCAGCCAAGCCCCGGGACTACCTAGCACAGATACGCAGTATTTT
>TRBD2|NA|13|TRBJ2-3|TRBV27
CASSLTSKDTQYF
TGTGCCAGCAGTTTGACTAGCAAAGATACGCAGTATTTT
>TRBD2|NA|17|TRBJ2-3|TRBV5-1
CASSLSPLAGRTDTQYF
TGCGCCAGCAGCTTGTCGCCACTAGCGGGGCGCACAGATACGCAGTATTTT
>TRBD2|few|17|TRBJ2-1|TRBV7-6
CASSLVSSGGPRNEQFF
TGTGCCAGCAGCTTAGTATCGAGCGGGGGGCCGCGGAATGAGCAGTTCTTC
>TRBD1|NA|14|TRBJ2-1|TRBV11-3
CASSSLPQAGQEFF
TGTGCCAGCAGCTCACTCCCCCAGGCGGGACAGGAGTTCTTC
>TRBD2|few|14|TRBJ2-7|TRBV27
CASSPRDYSYEQYF
TGTGCCAGCAGTCCGCGGGACTACTCCTACGAGCAGTACTTC
>NA|NA|12|TRBJ1-1|TRBV18
CASQGSNTEAFF
TGTGCCTCCCAAGGATCGAACACTGAAGCTTTCTTT
>NA|NA|15|TRBJ1-1|TRBV2
CASSRLGIGSTEAFF
TGTGCCAGCAGTCGCCTCGGGATTGGGAGCACTGAAGCTTTCTTT
>TRBD1|NA|14|TRBJ1-4|TRBV2
CASTGGPTNEKLFF
TGTGCCAGCACAGGGGGGCCAACTAATGAAAAACTGTTTTTT
>TRBD1|NA|17|TRBJ1-6|TRBV5-4
CASSDPGQGAHNSPLHF
TGTGCCAGCAGCGATCCGGGACAGGGGGCACATAATTCACCCCTCCACTTT
>NA|NA|14|TRBJ1-4|TRBV9
CASSGGLSGAKLFF
TGTGCCAGCAGCGGGGGGCTTTCAGGCGCAAAACTGTTTTTT
>TRBD1|NA|14|TRBJ1-1|TRBV4-1
CASSRGTGASEAFF
TGCGCCAGCAGTCGGGGGACAGGGGCTTCTGAAGCTTTCTTT
>NA|NA|16|TRBJ2-2|TRBV5-8
CASSRGLSINTGELFF
TGTGCCAGCAGCCGAGGCCTCAGCATTAACACCGGGGAGCTGTTTTTT
>NA|NA|14|TRBJ1-5|TRBV5-1
CASSPGGGYQPQHF
TGCGCCAGCAGCCCTGGGGGGGGTTATCAGCCCCAGCATTTT
>TRBD1|NA|16|TRBJ2-1|TRBV14
CASSRTGTGSYNEQFF
TGTGCCAGCAGCCGAACCGGGACAGGGTCATACAATGAGCAGTTCTTC
>NA|once|14|TRBJ1-1|TRBV12-5
CASGLEGLGTEAFF
TGTGCTAGTGGTTTGGAGGGGCTTGGGACTGAAGCTTTCTTT
>TRBD1|NA|15|TRBJ1-1|TRBV4-2
CASSFRGGVNTEAFF
TGTGCCAGCAGCTTCAGGGGGGGGGTGAACACTGAAGCTTTCTTT
>TRBD1|NA|16|TRBJ2-3|TRBV9
CASSGGTGDNHNTQYF
TGTGCCAGCAGCGGGGGGACAGGGGACAACCACAATACGCAGTATTTT
>TRBD2|NA|15|TRBJ2-5|TRBV7-2
CASSLGTSVVQTQYF
TGTGCCAGCAGCTTAGGGACTAGCGTGGTTCAGACCCAGTACTTC
>NA|once|13|TRBJ1-6|TRBV27
CASSLTGISPLHF
TGTGCCAGCAGTTTAACAGGGATTTCACCCCTCCACTTT
>NA|NA|15|TRBJ1-5|TRBV6-1
CASSEASGSNQPQHF
TGTGCCAGCAGTGAAGCATCAGGAAGCAATCAGCCCCAGCATTTT